Here is one T cell receptor beta chain with its context. The protocol was immunoSEQ multiplex PCR, while the TCRdb copy is restricted to in-frame clones and leaves out a portion. The table records around 330,000 clones, less than 85% of them present only once. This entry belongs to a study of blood T cell repertoires in COVID-19. Germline CDR1 is LNHDA and CDR2 is SQIVND (reference sequence). V was clipped by 1 base and J by 0 bases, with 9 bases between them. The CDR3 is made up of 16 amino acids. Participant age was roughly 18 to 95 years, and participants resided in 24 US areas. This chain links TRBV19 with TRBJ1-4; weak D call: TRBD1 (6 bases). What was sequenced was PBMCs or T cells enriched from blood (not recorded which). The clonotype originates from a woman younger than 45 who had been exposed to COVID-19. DNA of the CDR3: TGTGCCAGTAGTATAGCAAGACAGGCAACTAATGAAAAACTGTTTTTT. Protein sequence: CASSIARQATNEKLFF.